Reported below is one T cell receptor (beta chain). This record comes from a study of cytomegalovirus exposure and HLA in healthy donors. Donors showed nominal health when sampled, although they likely had unrecorded immune exposures. With 60 Vbeta and 13 Jbeta primers, the PCR was carried out. Generated by immunoSEQ multiplex PCR, the TCRdb table keeps only in-frame clones and is missing some. The table has 180,000 or so clones, around 80% seen once. The clonotype was recovered from a man aged 18 to 35 in good health and CMV-seronegative. Sequenced: PBMCs.

The CDR3 coding sequence is TGTGCCACCAGCAGAGATCCAGTGGGGGCGTGGGGCTACACCTTC. Its translation: CATSRDPVGAWGYTF. This sequence joins TRBV15 and TRBJ1-2; the D gene is possibly TRBD1 (6 bases). V was shortened by 0 bases and J by 8 bases, with 16 bases between the two germline ends. The CDR3 is 15 residues long. CDR1 is LNHNV, CDR2 YYDKDF, per germline (reference sequence).